The clone carrying this TCR beta chain was observed a handful of times. Its target is not known. The record originates from a study of response to subunit inactivated influenza vaccine. CDR1 is ENHRY and CDR2 is SYGVKD in the germline V gene. Trimming took 7 bases from V and 3 from J; bases not matched to a gene: 7. The length of the CDR3 is 14 residues. TCRdb re-called the RT-PCR reads through MiXCR, storing one row per CDR3 protein. The data hold about 480,000 distinct CDR3 sequences, with roughly 13% observed a single time. The study's findings and limits: Authors suggested that a seasonal influenza vaccination recruits few new T cells each time.

The chain has TRBV10-3 and TRBJ2-7; 9 bases match TRBD2. Sequences were derived from PBMCs from blood, sampled about 6 weeks after vaccination. The TCR originated in a man between 45 and 60 years old who received an inactivated influenza vaccine. This CDR3 is CAITAGLANYEQYF. The CDR3 DNA reads as TGTGCCATCACTGCGGGACTAGCCAACTACGAGCAGTACTTC.